Below are 17 T cell receptor beta chains sequenced from a single sample in a study of blood T cell repertoires in COVID-19. Profiled with immunoSEQ multiplex PCR; TCRdb holds only in-frame clones, not every one. Counted here are hundreds of thousands of clones, around 84% occurring once; the ten biggest clones make up approximately 4.3%. The sequencing input was PBMCs or T cells enriched from blood (not recorded which). These TCRs come from a man aged 25-45 years with acute COVID-19.

The V and J genes are TRBV27 and TRBJ1-5; TRBD1 matches at 9 bases. The CDR3 length is 17 residues. From germline, CDR1 is MNHEY and CDR2 SMNVEV (reference sequence). J lost 3 bases, V lost 4 bases, and 10 bases had no gene match. The CDR3: CASSSTGGGYNNQPQHF. The CDR3, as DNA: TGTGCCAGCAGTTCAACAGGGGGCGGGTATAACAATCAGCCCCAGCATTTT.

This chain links TRBV11-3 with TRBJ1-3, with 9 bases lining up with TRBD1. CDR3 size: 16 residues. Looked up from germline, CDR1 is SGHNT and CDR2 is YENEEA. V was pared by 4 bases and J by 0 bases, with 4 bases of the junction left unmatched. CDR3 sequence (DNA): TGTGCCAGCAGCTCCAAGACAGGGGGCTCTGGAAACACCATATATTTT. Translation gives CASSSKTGGSGNTIYF.

As concerns this clone: One junction end does not reproduce the germline sequence, and a read error may be involved. V and J are TRBV5-1 and TRBJ2-3; D is possibly TRBD2 (6 bases). This CDR3 comprises 13 residues. CDR1 and CDR2 from the germline V gene are SGHRS and YFSETQ. CDR3 nucleotide sequence: TGTGCCAGCAGCTCGGGACTTCAAGATACGCAGTATTTT. Translating it yields CASSSGLQDTQYF.

The J gene is TRBJ1-6, the V gene TRBV9; D unclear. In germline, CDR1 is SGDLS, CDR2 YYNGEE. This CDR3 is built from 17 residues. V lost 0 bases and J 0 bases, leaving 10 bases between the germline ends. In nucleotides, the CDR3 is TGTGCCAGCAGCGTAGCACCAGGAAGCTCCTATAATTCACCCCTCCACTTT. As protein: CASSVAPGSSYNSPLHF.

The gene calls are TRBV28 and TRBJ2-5; tentative D call: TRBD1 (5 bases). V dropped 6 bases and J dropped 5 bases, with 16 bases sitting between them. This CDR3 has 14 amino acids. Germline lookup yields CDR1 MDHEN and CDR2 SYDVKM. This CDR3 is CASSRADRDETQYF. CDR3 coding DNA: TGTGCCAGCAGCCGGGCTGACAGAGACGAGACCCAGTACTTC.

CDR3 sequence (DNA): TGTGCCAGCAGCTTATTGAGGGCCGGAACTGAAGCTTTCTTT. Translating it yields CASSLLRAGTEAFF. The chain links TRBV7-8 to TRBJ1-1; D unclear. Trimming took off 2 bases at V and 5 bases at J, with 12 bases between the two ends. Germline CDR1 reads SGHVS; CDR2 reads FQNEAQ. The length of the CDR3 is 14 residues.

This clone was seen a few times. V gene TRBV4-1 combines with J gene TRBJ2-1; 7 bases fit TRBD2. This CDR3 is built from 17 residues. Germline V gene sequence: CDR1 MGHRA, CDR2 YSYEKL. Trimming took 2 bases from V and 4 from J; bases not matched to a gene: 11. The chain's CDR3 is CASSQPPGGSSYNEQFF. The CDR3 nucleotides are TGCGCCAGCAGCCAACCCCCCGGCGGGAGCTCGTACAATGAGCAGTTCTTC.

This clone was found a few times. The rearrangement uses TRBV4-3 and TRBJ2-1; maybe TRBD1 (5 bases). The CDR3 has 15 residues. Germline CDR1 LGHNA, CDR2 YSLEER. Trimming removed 0 bases from V and 3 bases from J, with 9 bases in between. The CDR3, as DNA: TGCGCCAGCAGCCAAGATACAGGACACTACAATGAGCAGTTCTTC. Protein sequence: CASSQDTGHYNEQFF.

V usage is TRBV11-3 and J usage is TRBJ2-3; 16 nucleotides align to TRBD2. V lost 5 bases and J lost 0; bases outside the gene matches: 8. Germline V lookup: CDR1 SGHNT, CDR2 YENEEA. The CDR3 has 19 amino acids. CDR3 loop: CASSTGLAGGPSSTDTQYF. CDR3 nucleotide sequence: TGTGCCAGCAGCACGGGACTAGCGGGAGGGCCTAGTAGCACAGATACGCAGTATTTT.

The rearrangement links TRBV7-6 to TRBJ1-5; D not certain. The V and J ends lost 1 base and 3 bases respectively, with 10 bases between them. The CDR3 consists of 15 residues. Germline V CDR1 and CDR2: SGHVS, FNYEAQ. The CDR3 spells CASSLESGNNQPQHF. In nucleotides, the CDR3 is TGTGCCAGCAGCTTAGAATCGGGGAACAATCAGCCCCAGCATTTT.

The chain joins TRBV28 to TRBJ2-1; 9 nucleotides align to TRBD2. Germline trimming cut 6 bases from V and 7 bases from J; bases unmatched to any gene: 7. The germline V gene encodes CDR1 MDHEN and CDR2 SYDVKM. The CDR3 loop spans 14 amino acids. CDR3 sequence reads: CASSLLSGGNEQFF. In DNA form, the CDR3 reads TGTGCCAGCAGCCTGTTAAGCGGGGGGAATGAGCAGTTCTTC.

This clone appeared many times. The CDR3 spells CASSEALGQGNSPLHF. DNA of the CDR3: TGTGCCAGCAGTGAAGCTCTAGGACAGGGCAATTCACCCCTCCACTTT. This rearrangement joins TRBV6-1 to TRBJ1-6, with TRBD1 matching over 8 bases. The V and J ends lost 0 bases and 7 bases, in that order; junction bases with no gene match: 5. The germline CDR1 and CDR2 sequences are MNHNS and SASEGT. CDR3 size: 16 residues.

The rearrangement links TRBV5-1 to TRBJ1-2, with D maybe TRBD1 (6 bases). Trimming removed 4 bases at V and 5 bases at J, with 12 bases between. CDR1 and CDR2 (germline): SGHRS, YFSETQ. The CDR3 runs 13 residues. This chain's CDR3 is CASSPDRFYGYTF. The CDR3 DNA sequence: TGCGCCAGCAGCCCGGACAGATTTTATGGCTACACCTTC.

The chain combines TRBV11-3 with TRBJ1-4; 9 bases agree with TRBD1. The CDR3 runs 15 residues. Germline CDR1 is SGHNT and CDR2 is YENEEA. V shed 3 bases and J 6 bases; nucleotides not matched to a gene: 5. CDR3 nucleotide sequence: TGTGCCAGCAGCTTTATCACAGGGGGCTATGAAAAACTGTTTTTT. This encodes CASSFITGGYEKLFF.

The chain carries TRBV28 and TRBJ1-4, with D maybe TRBD1 (5 bases). V was pared by 6 bases and J by 4 bases, with 12 bases between. The CDR3 loop spans 14 amino acids. Germline V gene lookup returns CDR1 MDHEN and CDR2 SYDVKM. CDR3 residues: CASSSATVNEKLFF. In DNA form, the CDR3 reads TGTGCCAGCAGCTCCGCGACAGTTAATGAAAAACTGTTTTTT.

The V call is TRBV6-5, the J call TRBJ2-1; D perhaps matches TRBD1 (6 bases). V was clipped by 6 bases and J by 1 base, with 13 bases between them. Germline V CDR1 and CDR2: MNHEY, SVGAGI. The CDR3 length is 15 residues. As DNA, the CDR3 is TGTGCCAGCAGCCAAGACAGGAGTTCCTACAATGAGCAGTTCTTC. Amino acid sequence: CASSQDRSSYNEQFF.

The V gene is TRBV20-1, the J gene TRBJ1-2, with a possible D match to TRBD1 (6 bases). Germline V gives CDR1 DFQATT, CDR2 SNEGSKA (reference sequence). CDR3 length: 13 amino acids. The germline V and J ends were trimmed by 3 bases and 11 bases, with 19 bases remaining between them. CDR3 amino acids: CSASLRQGLGYTF. The CDR3 DNA is TGCAGTGCTAGTCTCCGGCAGGGGTTGGGTTACACCTTC.